Listed below are T cell receptor beta chains from one sample, sequenced in a study of OX40 agonist ivuxolimab in advanced cancers. Clones were read by immunoSEQ multiplex PCR, and TCRdb kept only the in-frame ones, dropping some. The sample has approximately 15,000 clones, 70% to 75% seen once. Sequencing used CD4+ or CD8+ T cells sorted from blood, obtained in a trial of the OX40 agonist ivuxolimab. These receptors came from an adult with an advanced solid tumor such as melanoma, head and neck, liver or kidney cancer. CDR3s include the opening cysteine and the closing phenylalanine or tryptophan. Fields, in order: D gene, V gene, J gene, clone size, CDR3 DNA, CDR3 protein. D genes are given only for firm matches. Clone size is given for some rows only: seen once, a few or many times, or a class if the clone is expanded.

>TRBD2|TRBV4-1|TRBJ2-7|once
TGCGCCAGCAGCCAAGATACCGGAGTAGCGGGGGACTACGAGCAGTACTTC
CASSQDTGVAGDYEQYF
>TRBD2|TRBV28|TRBJ2-7|NA
TGTGCCAGCAGTAAACTAGCGAGTCCCTACGAGCAGTACTTC
CASSKLASPYEQYF
>NA|TRBV13|TRBJ2-7|NA
TGTGCCAGCAGTGCAAGCAACTACGAGCAGTACTTC
CASSASNYEQYF
>TRBD1|TRBV2|TRBJ2-5|NA
TGTGCCAGCAGGAAAGGGGGACAGGTACAAGAGACCCAGTACTTC
CASRKGGQVQETQYF
>TRBD2|TRBV19|TRBJ2-2|NA
TGTGCCGGACTAGCGCCCAACACCGGGGAGCTGTTTTTT
CAGLAPNTGELFF
>TRBD1|TRBV7-8|TRBJ2-7|NA
TGTGCCAGCAGCTTACCGCGGACAGGGGGAGCGTACGAGCAGTACTTC
CASSLPRTGGAYEQYF
>NA|TRBV19|TRBJ2-2|NA
TGTGCCAGTAGTATGGGTAGCGACCTAATGGGTACCGGGGAGCTGTTTTTT
CASSMGSDLMGTGELFF
>TRBD2|TRBV27|TRBJ2-1|NA
TGTGCCAGCAGTACGACTAGCGGGAGTTACAATGAGCAGTTCTTC
CASSTTSGSYNEQFF
>TRBD1|TRBV11-2|TRBJ2-3|NA
TGTGCCAGCAGCCACCGACAGGGGACAGATACGCAGTATTTT
CASSHRQGTDTQYF
>TRBD1|TRBV28|TRBJ1-1|NA
TGTGCCGGAGGTGGATCCAGGGGGAGTTACACTGAAGCTTTCTTT
CAGGGSRGSYTEAFF
>NA|TRBV5-5|TRBJ1-1|NA
TGTGCCAGCAGCGTTCGGGGTGAAGCTTTCTTT
CASSVRGEAFF
>NA|TRBV20-1|TRBJ2-7|NA
TGCAGTGCTAGGGAGCCCTACGAGCAGTACTTC
CSAREPYEQYF
>NA|TRBV2|TRBJ1-5|few
TGTGCCAGCGTCGAGATGGGGGGGTTCGGCAATCAGCCCCAGCATTTT
CASVEMGGFGNQPQHF
>TRBD2|TRBV9|TRBJ2-2|NA
TGTGCCAGCAGCCTACTAGCGGGAGGACTTAACACCGGGGAGCTGTTTTTT
CASSLLAGGLNTGELFF
>NA|TRBV6-1|TRBJ2-3|NA
TGTGCCAGCAGTGAGGGGTTGGCAGATACGCAGTATTTT
CASSEGLADTQYF
>TRBD2|TRBV4-1|TRBJ2-1|few
TGCGCCAGCAGCTTAGATCAGACTAGCGGGAGGGCCCTCGGGCAGTTCTTC
CASSLDQTSGRALGQFF
>NA|TRBV6-1|TRBJ2-3|few
TGTGCCAGCAGTGGCTGGGACTTCACAGATACGCAGTATTTT
CASSGWDFTDTQYF
>NA|TRBV7-9|TRBJ2-1|NA
TGTGCCAGCAGCTTAGTCGGGCAGGGAACTGAGCAGTTCTTC
CASSLVGQGTEQFF
>TRBD2|TRBV19|TRBJ2-5|NA
TGTGCCAGTAGTATCGGGACTAGCTTCCAAGAGACCCAGTACTTC
CASSIGTSFQETQYF
>TRBD1|TRBV2|TRBJ2-7|NA
TGTGCCAGCAAACCCGGGACAGGAACCTACGAGCAGTACTTC
CASKPGTGTYEQYF
>TRBD2|TRBV4-1|TRBJ2-7|NA
TGCGCCAGCAGCTCAGGGACTAGCGGGACCTCCTACGAGCAGTACTTC
CASSSGTSGTSYEQYF
>NA|TRBV5-4|TRBJ1-3|NA
TGTGCCAGCAGCTATGGAAACACCATATATTTT
CASSYGNTIYF
>NA|TRBV5-3|TRBJ1-1|NA
TGTGCCAGAATAGGGATAGCTAGGACGGACACTGAAGCTTTCTTT
CARIGIARTDTEAFF
>NA|TRBV7-8|TRBJ2-3|NA
TGTGCCAGCAGCCCAATCTGGGGAGTTGGGGCAGATACGCAGTATTTT
CASSPIWGVGADTQYF
>NA|TRBV7-9|TRBJ1-5|NA
TGTGCCAGCAGCATAAGTACGGGCAATCAGCCCCAGCATTTT
CASSISTGNQPQHF
>NA|TRBV6-1|TRBJ2-1|NA
TGTGCCAGCAGTGATTGGGGCCCCTCCTACAATGAGCAGTTCTTC
CASSDWGPSYNEQFF
>NA|TRBV7-9|TRBJ1-1|few
TGTGCCAGCAGCTTGCAGGGTGGTGAAGCTTTCTTT
CASSLQGGEAFF
>TRBD1|TRBV7-9|TRBJ2-3|once
TGTGCCAGTCGGGACAGGGGCACAGATACGCAGTATTTT
CASRDRGTDTQYF
>NA|TRBV7-6|TRBJ1-4|few
TGTGCCAGCAGCCGGACAGATACTAATGAAAAACTGTTTTTT
CASSRTDTNEKLFF
>NA|TRBV7-9|TRBJ2-7|NA
TGTGCCAGCAGCTTCGGGAATGGGTACGAGCAGTACTTC
CASSFGNGYEQYF